These 23 T cell receptor beta chains originate from one sample sequenced in a study of spatial heterogeneity in lung cancer. Time point described: sample taken at primary tumor resection. Via MiXCR, TCRdb re-called the 5' RACE reads, giving one row per CDR3 protein. The sample holds approximately 39,000 distinct CDR3 sequences, less than 9% seen once. This sample comprised PBMCs, obtained at surgery. Receptors originate from a female donor with early-stage non-small cell lung cancer.

The gene calls are TRBV7-6 and TRBJ1-1; maybe TRBD1 (5 bases). The CDR3 runs 15 residues. The V end lost 5 bases, the J end lost 5 bases, and 18 bases lay between the germline ends. Germline values: CDR1 SGHVS, CDR2 FNYEAQ. The CDR3 region has the DNA TGTGCCAGCAGCCCAAATTACGGGGCCGGGACTGAAGCTTTCTTT. Residues: CASSPNYGAGTEAFF.

This clonotype was detected many times. The V gene is TRBV29-1, the J gene TRBJ2-3, with D perhaps assigned TRBD1 or TRBD2 (6 bases each). The CDR3 contains 15 residues. Per the germline V gene, CDR1 is SQVTM and CDR2 is ANQGSEA. V was trimmed by 4 bases and J by 0 bases, leaving 14 bases between them. In DNA, the CDR3 is TGCAGCGTTGCGGGGGCCGTCTCTAGCACAGATACGCAGTATTTT. It yields the protein CSVAGAVSSTDTQYF.

This clonotype was seen a handful of times. The rearrangement links TRBV19 to TRBJ1-2, with 10 bases matching TRBD1. After removal of 3 bases from V and 1 base from J, the junction contained 2 bases not matched to a gene. The CDR3 runs to 15 residues. Germline V gene lookup returns CDR1 LNHDA and CDR2 SQIVND (reference sequence). CDR3 protein: CASSMTGGVNYGYTF. CDR3 nucleotides: TGTGCCAGTAGTATGACAGGGGGCGTTAACTATGGCTACACCTTC.

CDR3 protein: CSARRRAVYEQYF. The DNA for the CDR3 is TGCAGTGCTAGACGCCGGGCGGTGTACGAGCAGTACTTC. The chain has TRBV20-1 and TRBJ2-7; D ambiguous. The CDR3 is made up of 13 amino acids. V gave up 2 bases and J gave up 4 bases, with 12 bases separating them. Germline CDR1 and CDR2: DFQATT and SNEGSKA (reference sequence).

As DNA, the CDR3 is TGTGCCAGCAGTACATCATCCTATGGCTACACCTTC. Protein sequence: CASSTSSYGYTF. J is TRBJ1-2 and V is TRBV2, with D unresolved. The CDR3 extends over 12 amino acids. The germline gives CDR1 SNHLY, CDR2 FYNNEI. V was pared by 5 bases and J by 4 bases, with 8 bases between.

This clonotype was recorded a few times. The gene calls are TRBV4-3 and TRBJ2-3; 8 nucleotides align to TRBD1. V dropped 3 bases and J dropped 0; count of bases not matched to a gene: 2. The germline CDR1 and CDR2 sequences are LGHNA and YSLEER. The CDR3 runs 15 residues. The CDR3 region is CASSHGQGSTDTQYF. CDR3 nucleotide sequence: TGCGCCAGCAGCCACGGACAGGGAAGCACAGATACGCAGTATTTT.

This clonotype has at least ten counts. CDR3 nucleotides: TGTGCCAGCAGGAGCCAAGATACGCAGTATTTT. This translates into CASRSQDTQYF. This chain uses TRBV7-9 with TRBJ2-3; no firm D call. V lost 6 bases to trimming and J lost 5 bases, with 6 bases between them. Germline CDR1 and CDR2: SEHNR and FQNEAQ (reference sequence). This CDR3 is 11 amino acids long.

This clonotype has only a few counts. The genes are TRBV4-1 and TRBJ2-1; 13 nucleotides match TRBD2. This CDR3 has 18 residues. Looked up from germline, CDR1 is MGHRA and CDR2 is YSYEKL. V gave up 4 bases and J gave up 1 base; unmatched junction bases: 7. In nucleotides, the CDR3 is TGCGCCAGCAGCCCCGAACTAGCGGGAGGGGTGTCCTACAATGAGCAGTTCTTC. Translation gives CASSPELAGGVSYNEQFF.

This clonotype was seen at least ten times. This rearrangement joins TRBV29-1 to TRBJ2-7; D is uncertain. CDR3 length equals 11 residues. Germline V lookup: CDR1 SQVTM, CDR2 ANQGSEA. V lost 8 bases and J 2 bases, leaving 10 bases between the germline ends. The CDR3 coding sequence is TGCAGCACCCTAGATGCCTACGAGCAGTACTTC. It yields the protein CSTLDAYEQYF.

This clonotype has at least ten counts. The chain uses TRBV7-9 and TRBJ2-5; TRBD1 is a possible D gene (5 bases). V was trimmed by 5 bases and J by 4 bases, leaving 17 bases between them. CDR3 size: 15 residues. Germline CDR1 reads SEHNR; CDR2 reads FQNEAQ (reference sequence). CDR3 region: CASSLGSLGLETQYF. In nucleotides, the CDR3 is TGTGCCAGCAGCCTGGGAAGTTTGGGGCTAGAGACCCAGTACTTC.

This clonotype was detected ten times or more. The chain couples TRBV12-3 or TRBV12-4 to TRBJ2-7; the D is unclear. This CDR3 comprises 14 residues. Trimming took off 3 bases at V and 0 bases at J, with 9 bases between the two ends. CDR3 loop: CASSFQISSYEQYF. DNA of the CDR3: TGTGCCAGCAGTTTCCAAATTAGCTCCTACGAGCAGTACTTC.

This clonotype was counted many times. CDR3 residues: CASKATPGETQYF. The CDR3 DNA sequence: TGCGCCAGCAAGGCAACCCCCGGGGAGACCCAGTACTTC. This chain joins TRBV5-1 and TRBJ2-5, with no clear D. The germline CDR1 and CDR2 sequences are SGHRS and YFSETQ. This CDR3 contains 13 residues. The ends were cut back, 6 bases at V and 5 bases at J, with 14 bases in the middle.

The CDR3 loop reads CASSLVHLETQYF. The CDR3 DNA follows: TGTGCCAGCAGCTTAGTCCACTTAGAGACCCAGTACTTC. V gene TRBV7-2 combines with J gene TRBJ2-5; D not certain. Trimming left V 1 base short and J 4 bases short, with 7 bases between. Per germline, CDR1 SGHTA and CDR2 FQGNSA. This CDR3 contains 13 residues.

To note about this clonotype: This sequence may be a read error, since a much larger clone differs from it by one base. V usage is TRBV10-2 and J usage is TRBJ2-4; TRBD1 aligns across 7 bases. Germline V gives CDR1 WSHSY, CDR2 SAAADI. The CDR3 is 16 residues long. The CDR3 is CASRAGTAWVGDIQCF. CDR3 nucleotides: TGCGCCAGCAGAGCCGGGACAGCGTGGGTAGGGGACATTCAGTGCTTC.

This chain links TRBV29-1 with TRBJ2-1; 10 bases map to TRBD2. Germline V gene data show CDR1 as SQVTM and CDR2 as ANQGSEA. The CDR3 has 14 amino acids. V was clipped by 6 bases and J by 5 bases; unmatched bases: 7. CDR3 bases: TGCAGCGTCGGGCGGACTAGCGGAAACAATGAGCAGTTCTTC. This encodes CSVGRTSGNNEQFF.

There are many counts of this clonotype. DNA for the CDR3: TGTGCCAGCAGCCAAGAGTTTAGCGGGAGTCGGACAGATACGCAGTATTTT. It specifies CASSQEFSGSRTDTQYF. This sequence joins TRBV14 and TRBJ2-3; 9 bases fit TRBD2. This CDR3 contains 17 residues. Germline values: CDR1 SGHDN, CDR2 FVKESK. The ends lost 0 bases at V and 3 bases at J; junction bases unmatched: 7.

This chain connects TRBV5-1 to TRBJ2-3; maybe TRBD2 (7 bases). Germline V CDR1 and CDR2: SGHRS, YFSETQ. The germline V and J ends were trimmed by 0 bases and 9 bases, with 14 bases remaining between them. The CDR3 has 14 residues. The CDR3 loop reads CASSLARAGATQYF. DNA for the CDR3: TGCGCCAGCAGCTTGGCCAGGGCGGGGGCAACGCAGTATTTT.

The chain carries TRBV30 and TRBJ1-5; D is undetermined. This CDR3 spans 15 amino acids. The germline V gene has CDR1 GTSNPN and CDR2 SVGIG (reference sequence). V lost 0 bases to trimming and J lost 7 bases, with 16 bases between them. CDR3 sequence reads: CAWSVPGRSGQPQHF. DNA for the CDR3: TGTGCCTGGAGTGTACCAGGTAGGAGCGGGCAGCCCCAGCATTTT.

As regards this clonotype: The junction and the germline gene differ at one end; a read error may be behind it. The chain carries TRBV7-3 and TRBJ2-3; 9 nucleotides match TRBD2. Germline loops: CDR1 SGHTA, CDR2 FQGTGA. The CDR3 has 15 amino acids. CDR3: CATSQIAGDTDTQYF. In DNA form, the CDR3 reads TGTGCCACCAGCCAAATAGCGGGGGACACAGATACGCAGTATTTT. Full variable domain (remainder filled in from reference TRBV7-3 and TRBJ2-3): GAGVSQTPSNKVTEKGKYVELRCDPISGHTALYWYRQSLGQGPEFLIYFQGTGAADDSGLPNDRFFAVRPEGSVSTLKIQRTERGDSAVYLCATSQIAGDTDTQYFGPGTRLTVL.

This clonotype was picked up a small number of times. V is TRBV6-1 and J is TRBJ1-1; the D is unclear. CDR1 and CDR2 from the germline V gene are MNHNS and SASEGT. The CDR3 extends over 13 amino acids. V gave up 5 bases and J gave up 0 bases, with 7 bases separating them. DNA for the CDR3: TGTGCCAGCAGTTCCCATGTGAACACTGAAGCTTTCTTT. Translation: CASSSHVNTEAFF.

About this clonotype itself: This sequence may be a read error, since a much larger clone differs from it by one base. The CDR3 does not end in the conserved phenylalanine or tryptophan, so this is likely a read error. The V and J genes are TRBV11-2 and TRBJ1-6, with D possibly matching TRBD1 (5 bases). The germline V gene encodes CDR1 SGHAT and CDR2 FQNNGV. V dropped 5 bases and J dropped 0 bases, with 14 bases sitting between them. There are 17 residues in the CDR3. The CDR3 coding sequence is TGTGCCAGCAGCCCCCGGGACCGACGCTCCTATAATTCACCCCTCCACCTT. This encodes CASSPRDRRSYNSPLHL.

This clonotype was seen a handful of times. The rearrangement uses TRBV6-6 and TRBJ2-7; 8 bases are shared with TRBD1. Looked up from germline, CDR1 is MNHNY and CDR2 is SVGAGI (reference sequence). This CDR3 region has 15 residues. Trimming cost V 2 bases and J 5 bases; bases outside gene matches: 8. The CDR3 bases are TGTGCCAGCAGTTACCCAACAGGGGGGCGGGACGAGCAGTACTTC. Protein sequence: CASSYPTGGRDEQYF.

This clonotype was picked up many times. The gene calls are TRBV6-5 and TRBJ1-2, with 8 bases fitting TRBD1. CDR1 MNHEY and CDR2 SVGAGI come from the germline V gene. The CDR3 sequence is 14 residues long. Trimming took 7 bases from V and 8 from J; bases not matched to a gene: 12. The CDR3 DNA is TGTGCCAGCACCGGGAACGACAGGGGAGGCGGCTACACCTTC. This sequence encodes CASTGNDRGGGYTF.